The rows below give T cell receptor beta chains drawn from one sample of a study of blood T cell repertoires in COVID-19. Sequenced by immunoSEQ multiplex PCR; TCRdb stores in-frame clones only, minus some. The data show about 210,000 clones, about four fifths seen once. The sequenced material came from peripheral blood. The receptors come from a woman between 45 and 60 years old with active or convalescent COVID-19. Both conserved end residues are part of each CDR3. The D gene is left open where the match is weak. Some rows have no size entry. The others give once, few or many, or a class for an expanded clone.

TGTGCCAGCTTCGACAGGTCCACTGAAGCTTTCTTT,CASFDRSTEAFF,-,TRBJ1-1,TRBV28,-
TGCGCCAGCAGCGGACCCCGGGTGGCGGGTGGAGATCAGCCCCAGCATTTT,CASSGPRVAGGDQPQHF,-,TRBJ1-5,TRBV23-1,-
TGTGCCAGCAGCCCCGAGGGCTATGGCTACACCTTC,CASSPEGYGYTF,-,TRBJ1-2,TRBV6-5,-
TGTGCCAGCAGCCGGGGACTAGCGGGGGGGCAGGTGGAGTATTTT,CASSRGLAGGQVEYF,-,TRBJ2-3,TRBV6-5,TRBD2
TGTGCCAGCAGTGTCGAGGGACAGTTTAATCAGCCCCAGCATTTT,CASSVEGQFNQPQHF,-,TRBJ1-5,TRBV2,TRBD1
TGTGCCAGCGACAGCAACAATCAGCCCCAGCATTTT,CASDSNNQPQHF,-,TRBJ1-5,TRBV28,-
TGCGCCAGCAGCAAGACAGACACTGAAGCTTTCTTT,CASSKTDTEAFF,-,TRBJ1-1,TRBV5-1,-
TGTGCCAGCAGTCGGACAGGGTCAGGGACCCAGTACTTC,CASSRTGSGTQYF,-,TRBJ2-5,TRBV27,TRBD1
TGCGCCAGCAGCTTGGTAGTAGCAAGCGGGGAGCTGTTTTTT,CASSLVVASGELFF,-,TRBJ2-2,TRBV5-1,-
TGTGCCAGCAGCCTCAGTCCAACAGATACGCAGTATTTT,CASSLSPTDTQYF,-,TRBJ2-3,TRBV5-6,-
TGTGCCAGCAGCAAAGAAGGGTTTGGCGGGAATCAGCCCCAGCATTTT,CASSKEGFGGNQPQHF,-,TRBJ1-5,TRBV21-1,-
TGTGCCAGCAGGCGACGGGGGGACGTGCAATTAGTCTACGAGCAGTACTTC,CASRRRGDVQLVYEQYF,few,TRBJ2-7,TRBV6-6,TRBD2
TGTGCCACCGAGGGGGACACCAGGGGGAAAGCTTTCTTT,CATEGDTRGKAFF,-,TRBJ1-1,TRBV6-5,TRBD1
TGTGCCAGCAGCCTACGACAGTTGGCTGAAGCTTTCTTT,CASSLRQLAEAFF,-,TRBJ1-1,TRBV2,-
TGTGCCAGCAGCCAATATCAGGGTCTAAGGGGCTACACCTTC,CASSQYQGLRGYTF,-,TRBJ1-2,TRBV3-1/TRBV3-2,-
TGTGCCAGCAAGCGGGGCCAGGGGAATGAGCAGTTCTTC,CASKRGQGNEQFF,-,TRBJ2-1,TRBV16,-
TGCGCCAGCAGAAATGGACAGCCAGGCACAGATACGCAGTATTTT,CASRNGQPGTDTQYF,few,TRBJ2-3,TRBV5-1,-
TGTGCCAGCTCACCACGAAGTTCCCGGGAGGCCAAAAACATTCAGTACTTC,CASSPRSSREAKNIQYF,once,TRBJ2-4,TRBV18,-
TGTGCCAGCAGCTTTGGGACTAGCGGATACGAGCAGTACTTC,CASSFGTSGYEQYF,-,TRBJ2-7,TRBV5-4,TRBD2
TGTGCCAGCAGCTTAGAGTCGGCTGGGGCCAACGTCCTGACTTTC,CASSLESAGANVLTF,-,TRBJ2-6,TRBV7-6,-
TGTGCCAGCAGCTTACCGGGACTAGCGGGAGACGAGCAGTTCTTC,CASSLPGLAGDEQFF,-,TRBJ2-1,TRBV5-4,TRBD2
TGTGCCAGTAGTATAGATTGGGCGCAGGGGCACTACAATGAGCAGTTCTTC,CASSIDWAQGHYNEQFF,-,TRBJ2-1,TRBV19,-
TGTGCCAGCAGTCCGACTAGCGGAGCCGACGAGCAGTACTTC,CASSPTSGADEQYF,-,TRBJ2-7,TRBV6-4,TRBD2
TGTGCCAGCAGTGAACTAGCGGGAGGAAACAATGAGCAGTTCTTC,CASSELAGGNNEQFF,-,TRBJ2-1,TRBV6-4,TRBD2
TGTGCCAGCAGCTTGACTAACACCGGGGAGCTGTTTTTT,CASSLTNTGELFF,-,TRBJ2-2,TRBV7-3,-
TGCAGCGTTGAAGTGGCGGTGACGGAGGAACCTTGGGCAGATACGCAGTATTTT,CSVEVAVTEEPWADTQYF,-,TRBJ2-3,TRBV29-1,-
TGTGCCAGCAGGGCTAGCGGGGTGAGCTCCTACGAGCAGTACTTC,CASRASGVSSYEQYF,few,TRBJ2-7,TRBV28,TRBD2
TGCGCCAGCAGCCCGACAGGGGTGAATCAGCCCCAGCATTTT,CASSPTGVNQPQHF,once,TRBJ1-5,TRBV5-1,TRBD1
TGTGCCAGCAGCTTGACGCCAGGGGTAGCTAACTATGGCTACACCTTC,CASSLTPGVANYGYTF,-,TRBJ1-2,TRBV5-5,-
TGTGCCAGTAGGTTAGACACAATGGGCACCGGGGAGCTGTTTTTT,CASRLDTMGTGELFF,-,TRBJ2-2,TRBV19,-
TGTGCCAGTAGTCCAGGGACTGGCGGGGGTGAAAAACTGTTTTTT,CASSPGTGGGEKLFF,-,TRBJ1-4,TRBV19,-
TGCGCCAGCAGCCAAGGGTCGGGAGGAGCGTACAATGAGCAGTTCTTC,CASSQGSGGAYNEQFF,-,TRBJ2-1,TRBV4-1,TRBD2
TGTGCCAGCCTGGGTCCGGGACTGACTGAGGACACTGAAGCTTTCTTT,CASLGPGLTEDTEAFF,-,TRBJ1-1,TRBV11-2,-
TGTGCCACATGTCCGGGGACAGGGGGCAGGCAGCCCCAGCATTTT,CATCPGTGGRQPQHF,-,TRBJ1-5,TRBV15,TRBD1
TGTGCTACCACCGGAGGGAGCTCTGGAAACACCATATATTTT,CATTGGSSGNTIYF,-,TRBJ1-3,TRBV2,-
TGCGCCAGCAGCCAAGCCCCTACGGGGGCTGGAAACACCATATATTTT,CASSQAPTGAGNTIYF,-,TRBJ1-3,TRBV4-1,-
TGTGCCAGCAGTCCCGGGACACCAAAAGTCCTGACTTTC,CASSPGTPKVLTF,-,TRBJ2-6,TRBV6-5,-
TGTGCCAGCTCACCCCCGATCGACTTAGCCGCCGGAGCTTTCTTT,CASSPPIDLAAGAFF,-,TRBJ1-1,TRBV18,-
TGTGCCAGCAGTGAACGGTTGAGGGAGACCCAGTACTTC,CASSERLRETQYF,once,TRBJ2-5,TRBV25-1,-
TGCGCCAGCAGCTCGCAGGGGGGGAACACTGAAGCTTTCTTT,CASSSQGGNTEAFF,once,TRBJ1-1,TRBV5-1,TRBD1
TGTGCCAGCAGCCCTCATCAGAATCAGCCCCAGCATTTT,CASSPHQNQPQHF,-,TRBJ1-5,TRBV16,-
TGTGCCAGCAGCTTCCACCGGGACAGCGATGGCTACACCTTC,CASSFHRDSDGYTF,-,TRBJ1-2,TRBV7-9,TRBD1
TGTGCCAGCAGCCGACAGGGGATCGAGAACTATGGCTACACCTTC,CASSRQGIENYGYTF,once,TRBJ1-2,TRBV14,TRBD1
TGCGCCAGCAGCTTGGGGCCGATCCAAGAGACCCAGTACTTC,CASSLGPIQETQYF,-,TRBJ2-5,TRBV5-1,-
TGCGCCAGCAGCCAGAGTTATAGCAATCAGCCCCAGCATTTT,CASSQSYSNQPQHF,-,TRBJ1-5,TRBV4-1,-
TGTGCCAGCAGTGTACTAGTTACCACAGATACGCAGTATTTT,CASSVLVTTDTQYF,-,TRBJ2-3,TRBV2,-
TGTGCCAGCAGCTACGCTCCGGGACAGGGGACTTTACCCCTCCACTTT,CASSYAPGQGTLPLHF,-,TRBJ1-6,TRBV5-4,TRBD1
TGTGCCAGCAGTTTTACAGGGACCAATGAGCAGTTCTTC,CASSFTGTNEQFF,-,TRBJ2-1,TRBV2,-
TGTGCCAGCAGCCAAGTAGGGGGAGGGCTTCAAAACATTCAGTACTTC,CASSQVGGGLQNIQYF,-,TRBJ2-4,TRBV4-2,-